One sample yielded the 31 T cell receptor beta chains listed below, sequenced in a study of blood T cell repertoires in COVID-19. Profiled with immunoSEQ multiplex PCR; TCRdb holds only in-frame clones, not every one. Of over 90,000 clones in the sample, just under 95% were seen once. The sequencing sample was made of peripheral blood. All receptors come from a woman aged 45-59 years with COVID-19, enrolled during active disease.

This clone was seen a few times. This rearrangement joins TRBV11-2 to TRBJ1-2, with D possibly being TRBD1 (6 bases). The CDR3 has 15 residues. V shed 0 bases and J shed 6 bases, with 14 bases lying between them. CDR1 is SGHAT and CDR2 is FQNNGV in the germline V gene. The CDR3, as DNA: TGTGCCAGCAGCTTAGATGGGGGGGCTTTCGATGGCTACACCTTC. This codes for CASSLDGGAFDGYTF.

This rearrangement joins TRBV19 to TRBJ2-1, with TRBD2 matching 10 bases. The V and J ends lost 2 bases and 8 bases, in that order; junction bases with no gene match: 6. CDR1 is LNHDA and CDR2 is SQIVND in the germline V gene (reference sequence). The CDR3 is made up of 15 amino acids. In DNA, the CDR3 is TGTGCCAGTAGTATACAAGCGGGGGGGCTCGATGAGCAGTTCTTC. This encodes CASSIQAGGLDEQFF. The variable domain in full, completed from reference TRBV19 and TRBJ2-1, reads DGGITQSPKYLFRKEGQNVTLSCEQNLNHDAMYWYRQDPGQGLRLIYYSQIVNDFQKGDIAEGYSVSREKKESFPLTVTSAQKNPTAFYLCASSIQAGGLDEQFFGPGTRLTVL.

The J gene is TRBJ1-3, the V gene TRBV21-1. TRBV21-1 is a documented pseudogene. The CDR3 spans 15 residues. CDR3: CASSSWRISGNTIYF. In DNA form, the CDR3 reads TGTGCCAGCAGCAGTTGGCGGATCTCTGGAAACACCATATATTTT.

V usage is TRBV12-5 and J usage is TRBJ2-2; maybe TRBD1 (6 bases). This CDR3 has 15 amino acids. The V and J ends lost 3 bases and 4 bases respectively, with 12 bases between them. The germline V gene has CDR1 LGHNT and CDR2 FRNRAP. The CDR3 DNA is TGTGCTAGTGGTTTCCTGGGGGCGGGCACCGGGGAGCTGTTTTTT. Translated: CASGFLGAGTGELFF.

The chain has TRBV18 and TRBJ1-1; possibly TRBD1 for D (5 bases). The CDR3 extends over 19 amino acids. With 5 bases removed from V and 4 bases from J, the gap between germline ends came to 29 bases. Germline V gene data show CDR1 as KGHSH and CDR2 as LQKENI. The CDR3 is CASSTTSGSATVEGTEAFF. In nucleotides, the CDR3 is TGTGCCAGCTCAACAACATCAGGGTCGGCGACAGTAGAAGGCACTGAAGCTTTCTTT.

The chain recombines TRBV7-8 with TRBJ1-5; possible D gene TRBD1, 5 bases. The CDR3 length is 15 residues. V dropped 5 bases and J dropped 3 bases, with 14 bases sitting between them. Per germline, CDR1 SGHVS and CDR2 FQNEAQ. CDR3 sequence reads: CASSPPGGVNQPQHF. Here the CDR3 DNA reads TGTGCCAGCAGCCCCCCGGGGGGTGTCAATCAGCCCCAGCATTTT.

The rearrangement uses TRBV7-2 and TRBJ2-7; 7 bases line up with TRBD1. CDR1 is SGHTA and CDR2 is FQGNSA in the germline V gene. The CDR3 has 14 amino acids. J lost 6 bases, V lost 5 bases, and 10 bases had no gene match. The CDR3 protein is CASSPRTGRSEQYF. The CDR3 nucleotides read TGTGCCAGCAGCCCCCGGACAGGAAGGAGCGAGCAGTACTTC.

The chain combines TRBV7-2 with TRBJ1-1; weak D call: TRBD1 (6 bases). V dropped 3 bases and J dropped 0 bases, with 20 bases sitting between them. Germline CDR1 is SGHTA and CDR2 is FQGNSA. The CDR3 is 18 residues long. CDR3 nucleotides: TGTGCCAGCAGCTTCAACAGGGCCAAGATTACGATGAACACTGAAGCTTTCTTT. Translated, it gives CASSFNRAKITMNTEAFF.

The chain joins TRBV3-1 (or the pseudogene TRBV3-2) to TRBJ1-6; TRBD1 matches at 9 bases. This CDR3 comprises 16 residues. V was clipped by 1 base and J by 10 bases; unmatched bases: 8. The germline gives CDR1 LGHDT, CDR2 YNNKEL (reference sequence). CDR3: CASSQGAGTGTSPLHF. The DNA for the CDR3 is TGTGCCAGCAGCCAAGGGGCGGGGACAGGGACCTCACCCCTCCACTTT.

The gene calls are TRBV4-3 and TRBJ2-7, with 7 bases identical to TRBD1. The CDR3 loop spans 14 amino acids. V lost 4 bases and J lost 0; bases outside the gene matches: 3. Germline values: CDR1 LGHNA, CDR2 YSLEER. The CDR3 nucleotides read TGCGCCAGCAGCCCGACAGGGAGCTCCTACGAGCAGTACTTC. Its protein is CASSPTGSSYEQYF.

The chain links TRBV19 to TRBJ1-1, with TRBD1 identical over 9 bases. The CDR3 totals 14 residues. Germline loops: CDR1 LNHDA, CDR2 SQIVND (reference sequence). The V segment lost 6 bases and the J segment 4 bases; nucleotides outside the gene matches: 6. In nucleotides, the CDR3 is TGTGCCAGTAGCCAACAGGGGGCTGGCACTGAAGCTTTCTTT. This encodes CASSQQGAGTEAFF.

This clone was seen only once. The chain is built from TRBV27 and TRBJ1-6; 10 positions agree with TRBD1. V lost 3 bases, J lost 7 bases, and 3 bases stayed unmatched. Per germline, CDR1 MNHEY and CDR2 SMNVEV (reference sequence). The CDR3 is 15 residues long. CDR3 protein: CASSLTGGMNSPLHF. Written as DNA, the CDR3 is TGTGCCAGCAGTTTGACAGGGGGCATGAATTCACCCCTCCACTTT.

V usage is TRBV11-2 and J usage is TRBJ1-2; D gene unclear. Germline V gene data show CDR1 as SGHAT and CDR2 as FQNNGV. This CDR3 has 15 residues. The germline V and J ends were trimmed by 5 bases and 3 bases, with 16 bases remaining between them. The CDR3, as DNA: TGTGCCAGCAGCGTTACGCAGGCCCCTTACTATGGCTACACCTTC. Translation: CASSVTQAPYYGYTF.

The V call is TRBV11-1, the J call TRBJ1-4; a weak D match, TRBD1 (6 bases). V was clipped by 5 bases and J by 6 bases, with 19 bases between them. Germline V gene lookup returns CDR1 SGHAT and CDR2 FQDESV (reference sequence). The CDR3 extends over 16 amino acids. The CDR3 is CASSRLVTQGYEKLFF. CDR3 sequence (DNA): TGTGCCAGCAGCCGCCTCGTGACACAGGGCTATGAAAAACTGTTTTTT. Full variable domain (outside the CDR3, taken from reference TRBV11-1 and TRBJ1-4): EAEVAQSPRYKITEKSQAVAFWCDPISGHATLYWYRQILGQGPELLVQFQDESVVDDSQLPKDRFSAERLKGVDSTLKIQPAELGDSAMYLCASSRLVTQGYEKLFFGSGTQLSVL.

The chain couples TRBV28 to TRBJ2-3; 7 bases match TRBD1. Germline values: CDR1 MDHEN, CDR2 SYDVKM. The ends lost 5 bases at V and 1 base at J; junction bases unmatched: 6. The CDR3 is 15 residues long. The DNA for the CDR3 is TGTGCCAGCAGTATCCATCAGGGGGGCACAGATACGCAGTATTTT. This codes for CASSIHQGGTDTQYF.

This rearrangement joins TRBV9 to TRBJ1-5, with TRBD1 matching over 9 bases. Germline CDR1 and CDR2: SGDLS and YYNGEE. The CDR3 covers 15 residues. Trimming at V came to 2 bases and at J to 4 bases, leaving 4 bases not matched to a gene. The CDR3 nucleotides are TGTGCCAGCAGCGTCGGGGACAGGGTAAATCAGCCCCAGCATTTT. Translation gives CASSVGDRVNQPQHF.

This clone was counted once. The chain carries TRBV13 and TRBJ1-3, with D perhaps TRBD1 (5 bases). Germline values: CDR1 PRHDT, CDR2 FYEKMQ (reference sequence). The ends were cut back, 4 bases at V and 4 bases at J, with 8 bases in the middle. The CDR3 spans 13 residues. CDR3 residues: CASSYGAGNTIYF. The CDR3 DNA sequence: TGTGCCAGCAGCTATGGGGCGGGAAACACCATATATTTT.

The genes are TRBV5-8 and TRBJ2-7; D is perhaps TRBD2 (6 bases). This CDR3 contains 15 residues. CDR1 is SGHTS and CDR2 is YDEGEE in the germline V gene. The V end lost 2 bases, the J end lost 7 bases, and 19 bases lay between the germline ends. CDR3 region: CASSFRRVSRWEQYV. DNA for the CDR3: TGTGCCAGCAGCTTCCGGAGGGTGTCTCGATGGGAGCAGTACGTC.

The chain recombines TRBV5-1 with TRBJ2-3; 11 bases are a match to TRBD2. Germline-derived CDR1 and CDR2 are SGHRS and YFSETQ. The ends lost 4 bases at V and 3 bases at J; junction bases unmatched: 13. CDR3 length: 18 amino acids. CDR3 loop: CASSPRRSGGAITDTQYF. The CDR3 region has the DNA TGCGCCAGCAGCCCCAGGCGTAGCGGGGGGGCTATTACAGATACGCAGTATTTT.

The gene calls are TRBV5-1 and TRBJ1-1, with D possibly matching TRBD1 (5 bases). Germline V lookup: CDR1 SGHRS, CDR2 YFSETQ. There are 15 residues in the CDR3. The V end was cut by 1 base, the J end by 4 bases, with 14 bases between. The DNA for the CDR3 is TGCGCCAGCAGCTTGTCTAGGGGCTTGGGCACTGAAGCTTTCTTT. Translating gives CASSLSRGLGTEAFF.

This CDR3 is CACMGVWGSPLHF. CDR3 bases: TGTGCCTGTATGGGAGTATGGGGTTCACCCCTCCACTTT. This rearrangement joins TRBV19 to TRBJ1-6; D ambiguous. Trimming cost V 11 bases and J 9 bases, with 17 bases left between them. The CDR3 has 13 residues. Germline CDR1 LNHDA, CDR2 SQIVND (reference sequence).

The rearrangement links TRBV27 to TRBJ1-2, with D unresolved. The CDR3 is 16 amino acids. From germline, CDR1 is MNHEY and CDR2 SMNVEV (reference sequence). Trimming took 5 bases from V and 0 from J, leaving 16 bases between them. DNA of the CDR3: TGTGCCAGCAGTCGACATCCGGGAATAGCTAACTATGGCTACACCTTC. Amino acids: CASSRHPGIANYGYTF.

The CDR3 DNA reads TGCGCCAGCAGCCAAGATCTTCGGGGGTGGGCAGATACGCAGTATTTT. It translates to CASSQDLRGWADTQYF. The chain couples TRBV4-1 to TRBJ2-3, with a tentative D call TRBD2 (6 bases). In germline, CDR1 is MGHRA, CDR2 YSYEKL. The CDR3 length is 16 residues. V lost 0 bases, J lost 4 bases, and 14 bases lay in between.

CDR3 region: CASSLGGTHPLGETQYF. The CDR3 coding sequence is TGTGCCAGCAGCTTAGGTGGGACTCACCCGTTGGGAGAGACCCAGTACTTC. The rearrangement joins TRBV11-3 to TRBJ2-5, with D possibly TRBD2 on 6 matching bases. Trimming removed 1 base at V and 4 bases at J, with 19 bases between. CDR3 length: 17 residues. Per the germline V gene, CDR1 is SGHNT and CDR2 is YENEEA.

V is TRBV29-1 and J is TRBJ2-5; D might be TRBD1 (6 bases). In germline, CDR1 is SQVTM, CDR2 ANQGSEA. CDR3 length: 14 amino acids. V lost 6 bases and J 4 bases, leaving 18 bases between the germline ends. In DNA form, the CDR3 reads TGCAGCGTCAGGGGAGCCCTTATAAGAGAGACCCAGTACTTC. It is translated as CSVRGALIRETQYF.

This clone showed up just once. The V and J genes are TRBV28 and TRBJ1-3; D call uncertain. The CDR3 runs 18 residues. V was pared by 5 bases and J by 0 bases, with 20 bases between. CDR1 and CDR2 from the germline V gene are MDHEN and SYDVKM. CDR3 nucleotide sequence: TGTGCCAGCAGTGTCGTATACTCTCTCTCTCTCTCTGGAAACACCATATATTTT. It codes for CASSVVYSLSLSGNTIYF. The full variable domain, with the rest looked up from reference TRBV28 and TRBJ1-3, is DVKVTQSSRYLVKRTGEKVFLECVQDMDHENMFWYRQDPGLGLRLIYFSYDVKMKEKGDIPEGYSVSREKKERFSLILESASTNQTSMYLCASSVVYSLSLSGNTIYFGEGSWLTVV.

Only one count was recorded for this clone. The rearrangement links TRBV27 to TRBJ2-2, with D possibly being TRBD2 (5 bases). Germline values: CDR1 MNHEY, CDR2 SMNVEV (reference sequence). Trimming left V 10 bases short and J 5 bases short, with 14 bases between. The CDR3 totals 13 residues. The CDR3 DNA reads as TGTGCCATCCAGAAGAGGGAGACCGGGGAGCTGTTTTTT. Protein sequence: CAIQKRETGELFF.

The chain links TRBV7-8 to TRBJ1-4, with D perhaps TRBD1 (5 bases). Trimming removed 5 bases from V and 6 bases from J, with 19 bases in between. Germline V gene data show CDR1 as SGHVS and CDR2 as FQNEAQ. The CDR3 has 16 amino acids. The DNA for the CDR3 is TGTGCCAGCAGCCCCATCGTGCAGGGTAACTATGAAAAACTGTTTTTT. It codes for CASSPIVQGNYEKLFF. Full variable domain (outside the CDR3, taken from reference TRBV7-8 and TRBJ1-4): GAGVSQSPRYKVAKRGQDVALRCDPISGHVSLFWYQQALGQGPEFLTYFQNEAQLDKSGLPSDRFFAERPEGSVSTLKIQRTQQEDSAVYLCASSPIVQGNYEKLFFGSGTQLSVL.

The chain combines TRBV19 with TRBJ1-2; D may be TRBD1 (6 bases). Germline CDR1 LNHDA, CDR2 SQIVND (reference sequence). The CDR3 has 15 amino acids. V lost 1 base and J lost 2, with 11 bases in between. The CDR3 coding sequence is TGTGCCAGTAGTATAGTCTCAGGGGTCAACTATGGCTACACCTTC. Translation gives CASSIVSGVNYGYTF. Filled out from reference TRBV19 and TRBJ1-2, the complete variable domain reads DGGITQSPKYLFRKEGQNVTLSCEQNLNHDAMYWYRQDPGQGLRLIYYSQIVNDFQKGDIAEGYSVSREKKESFPLTVTSAQKNPTAFYLCASSIVSGVNYGYTFGSGTRLTVV.

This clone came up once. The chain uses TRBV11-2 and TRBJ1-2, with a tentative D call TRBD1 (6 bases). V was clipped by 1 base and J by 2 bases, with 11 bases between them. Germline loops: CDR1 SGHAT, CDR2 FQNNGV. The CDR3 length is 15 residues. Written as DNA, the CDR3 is TGTGCCAGCAGCTTAGGGTTCACAGGGAACTATGGCTACACCTTC. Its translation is CASSLGFTGNYGYTF.

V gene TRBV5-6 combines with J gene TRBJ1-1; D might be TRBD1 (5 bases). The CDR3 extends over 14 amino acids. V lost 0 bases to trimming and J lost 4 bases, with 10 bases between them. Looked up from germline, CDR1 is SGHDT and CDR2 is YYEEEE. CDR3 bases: TGTGCCAGCAGCTTGGGGGGCAGGGCCACTGAAGCTTTCTTT. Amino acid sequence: CASSLGGRATEAFF. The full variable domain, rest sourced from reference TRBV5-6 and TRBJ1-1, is DAGVTQSPTHLIKTRGQQVTLRCSPKSGHDTVSWYQQALGQGPQFIFQYYEEEERQRGNFPDRFSGHQFPNYSSELNVNALLLGDSALYLCASSLGGRATEAFFGQGTRLTVV.